This is a list of T cell receptor beta chains from one sample in a study of immune heterogeneity within non-small cell lung tumors. TCRdb processed the multiplex PCR reads anew with MiXCR; each CDR3 protein has one entry. This sample carries more than 4,000 distinct CDR3 sequences, 20% to 25% of them seen once, and the ten largest clones take approximately 9.9%. Material for sequencing was lung tumor tissue. These receptors all stem from a man in his 60s with non-small cell lung cancer. Both conserved end residues are part of each CDR3. D genes are given only for firm matches. Some rows mark clone size as missing; the rest say once, few, many or name a class of expanded clone.

>few|14|TRBD1|TRBJ1-2|TRBV5-1
TGCGCCAGCAGCGAACCGGGACAGGGATATGGCTACACCTTC
CASSEPGQGYGYTF
>few|15|TRBD1|TRBJ1-4|TRBV29-1
TGCAGCGTTGGGGGAATGACAGGGGCCGGTGAAAAACTGTTTTTT
CSVGGMTGAGEKLFF
>few|15|TRBD1|TRBJ1-4|TRBV11-2
TGTGCCAGCAGCTTCGGGACAGGGATTGGGGAAAAACTGTTTTTT
CASSFGTGIGEKLFF
>large|19|-|TRBJ2-1|TRBV11-3
TGTGCCAGCAGCTCGAAAGGGGGTCTGGGCAGGAGCTCCTACAATGAGCAGTTCTTC
CASSSKGGLGRSSYNEQFF
>-|17|TRBD1|TRBJ1-2|TRBV4-1
TGCGCCAGCAGCCAAGCCCCTGGGACAGGGAAGACCTATGGCTACACCTTC
CASSQAPGTGKTYGYTF
>-|14|-|TRBJ1-4|TRBV25-1
TGTGCCAGCAACGGAGGGACAAGTAATGAAAAACTGTTTTTT
CASNGGTSNEKLFF
>medium-sized|14|-|TRBJ2-3|TRBV6-1
TGTGCCAGCAAAGATCCAACTAGCACAGATACGCAGTATTTT
CASKDPTSTDTQYF
>-|13|-|TRBJ1-5|TRBV2
TGTGCCAGCAGTGAACTCGCCAATCAGCCCCAGCATTTT
CASSELANQPQHF
>-|18|TRBD1|TRBJ2-6|TRBV6-2/TRBV6-3
TGTGCCAGCAGCACATCTGCAGGGGGCTACGCTGGGGCCAACGTCCTGACTTTC
CASSTSAGGYAGANVLTF
>-|14|-|TRBJ2-6|TRBV14
TGTGCCAGCAGCCGAGCAGGGGGGGCCAACGTCCTGACTTTC
CASSRAGGANVLTF
>few|13|-|TRBJ2-3|TRBV6-1
TGTGCCAGCAGCCCCCTTGGGACAGATACGCAGTATTTT
CASSPLGTDTQYF
>few|15|TRBD2|TRBJ2-5|TRBV5-8
TGTGCCAGCAGCGTGGTCGCGGGAGGGCTAGAGACCCAGTACTTC
CASSVVAGGLETQYF
>-|14|TRBD1|TRBJ1-5|TRBV20-1
TGCAGTGCTAGGGAAACAGGGGTTGCTCAGCCCCAGCATTTT
CSARETGVAQPQHF
>medium-sized|14|-|TRBJ2-1|TRBV27
TGTGCCAGCAGCCAAGACGGTTCCTACAATGAGCAGTTCTTC
CASSQDGSYNEQFF
>few|15|TRBD2|TRBJ2-1|TRBV12-3/TRBV12-4
TGTGCCAGCAGGTCGTTCAACGGGAGGGAGGATGAGCAGTTCTTC
CASRSFNGREDEQFF
>medium-sized|13|TRBD1|TRBJ1-4|TRBV12-3/TRBV12-4
TGTGCCAGCAGTTTCGCCAGGGGGGAAAGGCTGTTTTTT
CASSFARGERLFF
>-|15|-|TRBJ2-1|TRBV27
TGTGCCAGCAGTTTACAGGCGGCCCCCTACAATGAGCAGTTCTTC
CASSLQAAPYNEQFF
>few|14|-|TRBJ2-1|TRBV12-3/TRBV12-4
TGTGCCAGCAGTGTCCTAGGTAGCGACAATGAGCAGTTCTTC
CASSVLGSDNEQFF
>few|16|TRBD2|TRBJ2-1|TRBV2
TGTGCCAGCAGCGCTCCGGGACTAGGGCAGGGTAATGAGCAGTTCTTC
CASSAPGLGQGNEQFF
>few|13|-|TRBJ1-1|TRBV20-1
TGCAGTGCCCCCCGGCGGGGGAACACTGAAGCTTTCTTT
CSAPRRGNTEAFF
>-|16|TRBD2|TRBJ2-1|TRBV7-2
TGTGCCAGCAGCTTAGCTTCTAGCGGAGGTTACAATGAGCAGTTCTTC
CASSLASSGGYNEQFF
>-|13|-|TRBJ2-3|TRBV6-1
TGTGCCACCCAAGGGGTTTTGGCAGATACGCAGTATTTT
CATQGVLADTQYF
>-|17|TRBD1|TRBJ2-1|TRBV28
TGTGCCAGCACCACCATAGGCGGGGACAGGGGAGGCAATGAGCAGTTCTTC
CASTTIGGDRGGNEQFF
>-|16|-|TRBJ2-1|TRBV4-1
TGCGCCAGCAGCCAAGATAACACAGGGACCGACAATGAGCAGTTCTTC
CASSQDNTGTDNEQFF
>-|16|-|TRBJ1-3|TRBV6-1
TGTGCCAGCAGTGAAGGGGGCCCCGACTCTGGAAACACCATATATTTT
CASSEGGPDSGNTIYF
>-|14|-|TRBJ2-7|TRBV5-1
TGCGCCAGCAGCTTGAACCAGGGGTGGTACGAGCAGTACTTC
CASSLNQGWYEQYF
>medium-sized|11|-|TRBJ2-7|TRBV20-1
TGCAGTGCGCAGCGGGCTGCCGAGCAGTACTTC
CSAQRAAEQYF
>medium-sized|15|-|TRBJ2-7|TRBV6-1
TGTGCCAGCAGTGAACCGCGACAGATATCCTACGAGCAGTACTTC
CASSEPRQISYEQYF
>-|15|-|TRBJ2-1|TRBV6-1
TGTGCCAGCAGCCTACAAGGGGGTTCCTACAATGAGCAGTTCTTC
CASSLQGGSYNEQFF
>medium-sized|12|-|TRBJ1-2|TRBV5-5
TGTGCCAGCAACCAGGGGAACTATGGCTACACCTTC
CASNQGNYGYTF
>few|12|-|TRBJ2-1|TRBV5-1
TGCGCCAGCAGCCCACCCAGCAATGAGCAGTTCTTC
CASSPPSNEQFF
>-|17|-|TRBJ2-5|TRBV5-6
TGTGCCAGCAGCTTCCGCTTAGGAGGGCCAGCCCAAGAGACCCAGTACTTC
CASSFRLGGPAQETQYF
>few|14|-|TRBJ2-2|TRBV11-3
TGTGCCAGCAGAAGCGGCAAGGCCACCGGGGAGCTGTTTTTT
CASRSGKATGELFF
>medium-sized|12|-|TRBJ2-2|TRBV7-2
TGTGCCAGCAGCTTTAACACCGGGGAGCTGTTTTTT
CASSFNTGELFF
>medium-sized|14|-|TRBJ2-7|TRBV5-1
TGCGCCAGCAGCTTGGGGGCAGAACTATACGAGCAGTACTTC
CASSLGAELYEQYF
>medium-sized|15|-|TRBJ2-2|TRBV27
TGTGCCAGCAGCCCCACGACGGGCGGGCTTGGGGAGCTGTTTTTT
CASSPTTGGLGELFF
>few|15|TRBD1|TRBJ2-1|TRBV6-2/TRBV6-3
TGTGCCAGCAGTCCCCGGGACAGCTCCTACAATGAGCAGTTCTTC
CASSPRDSSYNEQFF
>medium-sized|14|-|TRBJ2-7|TRBV13
TGTGCCAGCAGTTCAGGGACTTTTAACTACGAGCAGTACTTC
CASSSGTFNYEQYF
>-|13|-|TRBJ2-7|TRBV5-1
TGCGCCAGCAGCCTCCAGGGGACGGGGGAGCAGTACTTC
CASSLQGTGEQYF
>once|15|-|TRBJ1-1|TRBV5-5
TGTGCCAGCAGCTCGTTTTTGGGGTTTAACACTGAAGCTTTCTTT
CASSSFLGFNTEAFF
>few|15|-|TRBJ1-5|TRBV9
TGTGCCAGCAGCGGGTCCGGACAGCCGAATCAGCCCCAGCATTTT
CASSGSGQPNQPQHF
>few|15|TRBD1|TRBJ2-1|TRBV11-2
TGTGCCAGCAGATGGGACAGGGGTGTCAACAATGAGCAGTTCTTC
CASRWDRGVNNEQFF
>medium-sized|16|-|TRBJ2-3|TRBV18
TGTGCCAGCTCACCCCAGCAGAATAGGGACCCTAATACGCAGTATTTT
CASSPQQNRDPNTQYF
>-|13|TRBD2|TRBJ2-1|TRBV6-2/TRBV6-3
TGTGCCAGCAGTGGGGAATGGAGCGGGAGAGGGGTCTTC
CASSGEWSGRGVF
>medium-sized|16|-|TRBJ1-4|TRBV27
TGTGCCAGCAGTCCGTGGACATCCGTAACCCATGAAAAACTGTTTTTT
CASSPWTSVTHEKLFF
>medium-sized|15|-|TRBJ2-7|TRBV28
TGTGCCAGCAGCTCATACCGGGAAAAAATTGACGAGCAGTACTTC
CASSSYREKIDEQYF
>-|15|-|TRBJ2-3|TRBV18
TGTGCCAGCTCACCCGGCTTTCTGGGTACAGATACGCAGTATTTT
CASSPGFLGTDTQYF
>few|14|-|TRBJ2-3|TRBV7-9
TGTGCCAGCAGCTTACGTTCGGGCCCGGATACGCAGTATTTT
CASSLRSGPDTQYF
>-|13|-|TRBJ2-6|TRBV12-3/TRBV12-4
TGTGCCAACTATAGGGCTGGGGCCAACGTCCTGACTTTC
CANYRAGANVLTF
>medium-sized|13|TRBD1|TRBJ2-7|TRBV27
TGTGCCAGCAGCCGACAGGGGTTTAGCGAGCAGTACTTC
CASSRQGFSEQYF
>few|14|-|TRBJ1-1|TRBV7-9
TGTGCCAGCAGCCTTGGACATGTGAACACTGAAGCTTTCTTT
CASSLGHVNTEAFF
>few|16|-|TRBJ2-7|TRBV5-5
TGTGCCAGCAGCCATTTTTTAGCGCCCAGAGGCTACGAGCAGTACTTC
CASSHFLAPRGYEQYF